This T cell receptor beta chain was captured in a study of cytomegalovirus exposure and HLA in healthy donors. The donors were members of the validation cohort comprising roughly 130 subjects, separate from the approximately 630-subject first cohort. TCRdb keeps only in-frame clones here, not all; method: immunoSEQ multiplex PCR. The sample carries roughly 130,000 clones, 85% to 90% recorded once. This CDR3 has 14 amino acids. V lost 3 bases to trimming and J lost 3 bases; unmatched junction nucleotides: 2. Per the germline V gene, CDR1 is LNHNV and CDR2 is YYDKDF (reference sequence). Turning to this clone: Its matching antigen is unknown.

Study-wide results and limits: In vitro work confirmed that a few CMV-associated chains recognize CMV antigens.

The J gene is TRBJ2-1, the V gene TRBV15; 7 nucleotides match TRBD1. This clonotype was obtained from a young man in good health and CMV-seronegative. Input material: PBMCs. The CDR3 DNA is TGTGCCACCAGCAGTGACAGGGTCTACAATGAGCAGTTCTTC. It encodes CATSSDRVYNEQFF. Combining the CDR3 with reference TRBV15 and TRBJ2-1 gives the whole variable domain DAMVIQNPRYQVTQFGKPVTLSCSQTLNHNVMYWYQQKSSQAPKLLFHYYDKDFNNEADTPDNFQSRRPNTSFCFLDIRSPGLGDTAMYLCATSSDRVYNEQFFGPGTRLTVL.